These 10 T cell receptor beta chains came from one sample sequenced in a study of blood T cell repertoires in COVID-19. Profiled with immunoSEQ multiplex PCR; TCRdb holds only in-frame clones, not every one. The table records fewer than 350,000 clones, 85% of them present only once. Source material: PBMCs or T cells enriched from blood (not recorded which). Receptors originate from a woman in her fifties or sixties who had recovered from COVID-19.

The CDR3 sequence: CASSSDSYYGYTF. Written as DNA, the CDR3 is TGTGCCAGCAGCTCTGACAGTTACTATGGCTACACCTTC. This chain connects TRBV5-6 to TRBJ1-2; maybe TRBD1 (5 bases). The germline V gene has CDR1 SGHDT and CDR2 YYEEEE. The CDR3 consists of 13 residues. Trimming took off 3 bases at V and 3 bases at J, with 9 bases between the two ends. The full variable domain, its missing parts supplied by reference TRBV5-6 and TRBJ1-2, is DAGVTQSPTHLIKTRGQQVTLRCSPKSGHDTVSWYQQALGQGPQFIFQYYEEEERQRGNFPDRFSGHQFPNYSSELNVNALLLGDSALYLCASSSDSYYGYTFGSGTRLTVV.

The CDR3 spells CASTRQESSYEQYF. In nucleotides, the CDR3 is TGCGCCAGCACCCGACAGGAAAGCTCCTACGAGCAGTACTTC. The rearrangement joins TRBV5-1 to TRBJ2-7; D is possibly TRBD1 (6 bases). Trimming pared 6 bases from V and 0 bases from J, leaving 13 bases between. CDR3 size: 14 residues. Germline CDR1 is SGHRS and CDR2 is YFSETQ. The full variable domain, in which reference TRBV5-1 and TRBJ2-7 provide the parts outside the CDR3, is KAGVTQTPRYLIKTRGQQVTLSCSPISGHRSVSWYQQTPGQGLQFLFEYFSETQRNKGNFPGRFSGRQFSNSRSEMNVSTLELGDSALYLCASTRQESSYEQYFGPGTRLTVT.

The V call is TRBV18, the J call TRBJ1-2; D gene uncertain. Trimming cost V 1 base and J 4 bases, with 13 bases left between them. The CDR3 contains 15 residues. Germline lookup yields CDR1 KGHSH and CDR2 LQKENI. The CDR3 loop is CASSPRTEIGYGYTF. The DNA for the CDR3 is TGTGCCAGCTCACCACGTACAGAGATAGGCTATGGCTACACCTTC.

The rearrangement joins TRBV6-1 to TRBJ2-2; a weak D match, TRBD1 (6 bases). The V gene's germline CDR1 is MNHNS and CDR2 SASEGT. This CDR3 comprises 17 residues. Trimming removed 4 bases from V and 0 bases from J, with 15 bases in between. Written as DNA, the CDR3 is TGTGCCAGCAGTGGGGTTGGACAGTTCGCGAACACCGGGGAGCTGTTTTTT. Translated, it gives CASSGVGQFANTGELFF.

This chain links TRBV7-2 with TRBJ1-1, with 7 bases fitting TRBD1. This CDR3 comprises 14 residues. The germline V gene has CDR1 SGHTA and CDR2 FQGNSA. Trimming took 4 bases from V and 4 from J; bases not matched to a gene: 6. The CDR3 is CASSYDPGGTEAFF. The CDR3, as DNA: TGTGCCAGCAGCTACGATCCAGGGGGCACTGAAGCTTTCTTT.

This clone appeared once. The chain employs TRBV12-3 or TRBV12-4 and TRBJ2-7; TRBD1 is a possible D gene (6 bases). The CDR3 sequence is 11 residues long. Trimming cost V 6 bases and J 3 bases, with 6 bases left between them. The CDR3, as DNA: TGTGCCAGCAGCAGGGGCTACGAGCAGTACTTC. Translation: CASSRGYEQYF.

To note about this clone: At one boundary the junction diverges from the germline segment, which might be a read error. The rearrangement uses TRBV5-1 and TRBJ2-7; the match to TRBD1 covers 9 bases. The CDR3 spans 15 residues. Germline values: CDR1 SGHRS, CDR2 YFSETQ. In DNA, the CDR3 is TGCGCCAGCAGGTTGGGACAGGGTAGGTCCTACGAGCAGTACTTC. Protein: CASRLGQGRSYEQYF.

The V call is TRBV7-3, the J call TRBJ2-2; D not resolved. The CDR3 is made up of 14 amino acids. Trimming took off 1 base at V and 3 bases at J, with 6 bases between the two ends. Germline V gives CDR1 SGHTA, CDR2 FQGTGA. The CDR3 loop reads CASSLIPDTGELFF. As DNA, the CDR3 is TGTGCCAGCAGCTTAATCCCGGACACCGGGGAGCTGTTTTTT.

Here the CDR3 DNA reads TGTGCCAGCAGTTTAGCGGGAGGTCAGCCCCAGCATTTT. This gives the protein CASSLAGGQPQHF. V and J are TRBV12-3 or TRBV12-4 and TRBJ1-5; D not resolved. The CDR3 has 13 residues. V was shortened by 0 bases and J by 6 bases, with 6 bases between the two germline ends.

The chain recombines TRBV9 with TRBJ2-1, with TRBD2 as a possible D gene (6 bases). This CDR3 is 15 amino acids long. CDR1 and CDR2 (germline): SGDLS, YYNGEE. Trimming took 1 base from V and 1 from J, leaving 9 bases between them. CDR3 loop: CASSVQEGSYNEQFF. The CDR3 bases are TGTGCCAGCAGCGTACAGGAGGGATCCTACAATGAGCAGTTCTTC. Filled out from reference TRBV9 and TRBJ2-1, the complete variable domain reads DSGVTQTPKHLITATGQRVTLRCSPRSGDLSVYWYQQSLDQGLQFLIQYYNGEERAKGNILERFSAQQFPDLHSELNLSSLELGDSALYFCASSVQEGSYNEQFFGPGTRLTVL.